The 17 T cell receptor beta chains in this list originate from one sample, sequenced in a study of response to subunit inactivated influenza vaccine. From the RT-PCR reads, TCRdb called clonotypes with MiXCR, one entry per CDR3 protein. The table lists approximately 170,000 distinct CDR3 sequences, about 12% of them singletons. The sample also formed part of further work on T cells expressing NK-cell markers. That source notes: What made the TCR beta cDNA was 5'RACE template switching with UMIs.

Sequences were derived from CD8+ T cells sorted from PBMCs, sampled 11 to 12 days after vaccination. All receptors derive from a man between 50 and 59 years old who received an inactivated influenza vaccine.

This clonotype was seen a few times. V usage is TRBV10-3 and J usage is TRBJ2-7; D is perhaps TRBD2 (6 bases). The V end lost 7 bases, the J end lost 3 bases, and 13 bases lay between the germline ends. The CDR3 runs 13 residues. CDR1 ENHRY and CDR2 SYGVKD come from the germline V gene. The CDR3 here is CAIMGGLDYEQYF. The CDR3, as DNA: TGTGCCATCATGGGGGGACTCGACTACGAGCAGTACTTC.

This clonotype was recorded at least ten times. The CDR3 spells CASNPGLEETQYF. DNA for the CDR3: TGTGCCAGCAACCCGGGACTAGAGGAGACCCAGTACTTC. The V call is TRBV12-3 or TRBV12-4, the J call TRBJ2-5, with 8 bases lining up with TRBD2. This CDR3 region has 13 residues. Trimming removed 7 bases from V and 5 bases from J; junction bases left unmatched: 6.

The gene calls are TRBV7-9 and TRBJ1-1, with TRBD1 matching 10 bases. The germline V gene encodes CDR1 SEHNR and CDR2 FQNEAQ (reference sequence). The junction had 6 bases not matched to a gene; V was cut back by 3 bases and J by 5 bases. CDR3 size: 15 residues. The CDR3 DNA is TGTGCCAGCAGCTTTTTCGGGACAGGGGATACTGAAGCTTTCTTT. Translated, it gives CASSFFGTGDTEAFF. Complete variable domain (other parts from reference TRBV7-9 and TRBJ1-1): DTGVSQNPRHKITKRGQNVTFRCDPISEHNRLYWYRQTLGQGPEFLTYFQNEAQLEKSRLLSDRFSAERPKGSFSTLEIQRTEQGDSAMYLCASSFFGTGDTEAFFGQGTRLTVV.

This clonotype was counted a few times. This chain links TRBV6-1 with TRBJ1-1, with 9 nucleotides matching TRBD1. This CDR3 contains 15 residues. Unmatched junction bases numbered 9, after V lost 5 bases and J lost 5 bases. Germline assignment: CDR1 MNHNS and CDR2 SASEGT. In DNA form, the CDR3 reads TGTGCCAGCAGTCCCGGGACAGGGATGGGGACTGAAGCTTTCTTT. Protein: CASSPGTGMGTEAFF.

This clonotype was found a few times. The chain combines TRBV29-1 with TRBJ2-5, with 10 bases lining up with TRBD1. CDR3 length: 13 amino acids. Germline-derived CDR1 and CDR2 are SQVTM and ANQGSEA. V shed 6 bases and J 4 bases; nucleotides not matched to a gene: 5. The CDR3 DNA is TGCAGCGTGAGGACAGGGGGAGGAGAGACCCAGTACTTC. Amino acid sequence: CSVRTGGGETQYF.

This clonotype has just a few counts. The genes are TRBV4-3 and TRBJ2-2; D uncertain. Trimming shortened V by 4 bases and J by 1 base, and 10 bases separated the two germline ends. This CDR3 contains 15 residues. Germline CDR1 LGHNA, CDR2 YSLEER. CDR3 bases: TGCGCCAGCAGCCCAAATACACGGAACACCGGGGAGCTGTTTTTT. It specifies CASSPNTRNTGELFF.

This clonotype was counted a few times. The chain has TRBV12-3 or TRBV12-4 and TRBJ2-1; 9 bases fit TRBD1. The trim removed 2 bases at V and 5 bases at J, leaving 7 bases unmatched. This CDR3 contains 16 residues. CDR3 nucleotide sequence: TGTGCCAGCAGTTTACCGCGGGGACAGGGTGACAATGAGCAGTTCTTC. Protein sequence: CASSLPRGQGDNEQFF.

This clonotype was seen a few times. The V and J genes are TRBV6-2 or TRBV6-3 and TRBJ2-5; TRBD1 agrees at 8 bases. The CDR3 sequence is 16 residues long. J gave up 4 bases and V 1 base, and 8 bases lay outside the gene matches. CDR1 and CDR2 (germline): MNHEY, SVGEGT. As DNA, the CDR3 is TGTGCCAGCAGTTACTTGGGACAGGTCCGGGGAGAGACCCAGTACTTC. Its translation is CASSYLGQVRGETQYF.

This clonotype has a handful of counts. This chain uses TRBV29-1 with TRBJ1-3; no definite D call. This CDR3 spans 14 amino acids. Looked up from germline, CDR1 is SQVTM and CDR2 is ANQGSEA. V was clipped by 5 bases and J by 0 bases, with 11 bases between them. The DNA for the CDR3 is TGCAGCGTTTTGGACGGAGACTCTGGAAACACCATATATTTT. This encodes CSVLDGDSGNTIYF. Full variable domain (outside the CDR3, taken from reference TRBV29-1 and TRBJ1-3): SAVISQKPSRDICQRGTSLTIQCQVDSQVTMMFWYRQQPGQSLTLIATANQGSEATYESGFVIDKFPISRPNLTFSTLTVSNMSPEDSSIYLCSVLDGDSGNTIYFGEGSWLTVV.

The chain uses TRBV10-3 and TRBJ1-2; a weak D match, TRBD1 (5 bases). The CDR3 spans 14 residues. V dropped 3 bases and J dropped 2 bases, with 10 bases sitting between them. Per germline, CDR1 ENHRY and CDR2 SYGVKD. CDR3 region: CAISDGGENYGYTF. The DNA for the CDR3 is TGTGCCATCAGTGACGGGGGAGAAAACTATGGCTACACCTTC.

The table lists this clonotype with many counts. This chain connects TRBV7-8 to TRBJ2-1, with 13 bases matching TRBD2. Losses at the gene ends were 5 bases for V and 1 base for J; bases not matched to a gene: 11. Looked up from germline, CDR1 is SGHVS and CDR2 is FQNEAQ. The CDR3 totals 19 residues. CDR3 bases: TGTGCCAGCAGCCAAGACTACAGGACTAGCGGGGGATCCTACAATGAGCAGTTCTTC. Translated: CASSQDYRTSGGSYNEQFF.

This clonotype turned up a few times. V and J are TRBV18 and TRBJ2-1; D is perhaps TRBD1 (5 bases). The V end lost 2 bases, the J end lost 7 bases, and 12 bases lay between the germline ends. Germline CDR1 KGHSH, CDR2 LQKENI. This CDR3 has 14 residues. This CDR3 is CASSPVTAYNEQFF. DNA for the CDR3: TGTGCCAGCTCACCAGTGACAGCTTATAATGAGCAGTTCTTC.

This clonotype was seen only a few times. This sequence joins TRBV4-3 and TRBJ1-5; D is uncertain. CDR1 LGHNA and CDR2 YSLEER come from the germline V gene. V shed 3 bases and J shed 3 bases, with 12 bases lying between them. The CDR3 has 15 amino acids. CDR3 residues: CASSHGPDPNQPQHF. The CDR3 nucleotides are TGCGCCAGCAGCCACGGTCCTGATCCCAATCAGCCCCAGCATTTT.

This clonotype has a handful of counts. This chain uses TRBV11-2 with TRBJ2-2; D might be TRBD1 (8 bases). The ends were cut back, 4 bases at V and 5 bases at J, with 14 bases in the middle. Germline CDR1 SGHAT, CDR2 FQNNGV. This CDR3 has 15 amino acids. CDR3: CASSSTGGGTGELFF. Here the CDR3 DNA reads TGTGCCAGCAGCTCCACAGGGGGAGGGACCGGGGAGCTGTTTTTT.

In its sample, this clonotype was seen a few times. The J gene is TRBJ2-5, the V gene TRBV27; D perhaps matches TRBD1 (6 bases). In germline, CDR1 is MNHEY, CDR2 SMNVEV (reference sequence). V lost 3 bases, J lost 5 bases, and 13 bases lay in between. The CDR3 covers 14 residues. The CDR3 nucleotides are TGTGCCAGCAGTTTTTCAGGGGTCGGGGAGACCCAGTACTTC. Its protein product is CASSFSGVGETQYF.

This chain links TRBV5-5 with TRBJ1-2, with D perhaps TRBD1 (6 bases). The V end was cut by 4 bases, the J end by 11 bases, with 21 bases between. Germline V gene lookup returns CDR1 SGHKS and CDR2 YYEKEE (reference sequence). This CDR3 region has 14 residues. The CDR3 region has the DNA TGTGCCAGCAGCCAGGGGCAGGGGTCGGATCGGTACACCTTC. Protein sequence: CASSQGQGSDRYTF.

This clonotype showed up just a few times. This rearrangement joins TRBV20-1 to TRBJ2-7, with D maybe TRBD2 (6 bases). The CDR3 covers 14 residues. Germline V lookup: CDR1 DFQATT, CDR2 SNEGSKA (reference sequence). Trimming stripped 3 bases from V and 6 bases from J, with 18 bases between. CDR3 in amino acids: CSARTRRDSGEQYF. CDR3 coding DNA: TGCAGTGCTAGGACACGAAGGGACTCCGGCGAGCAGTACTTC.